This entry features one T cell receptor (beta chain) sequence. The CDR3 has 16 amino acids. CDR1 is DFQATT and CDR2 is SNEGSKA in the germline V gene (reference sequence). The V end lost 3 bases, the J end lost 5 bases, and 22 bases lay between the germline ends. The record originates from a study of blood T cell repertoires in COVID-19. In the original workflow: Amplification from reference gene primers served as the basis for estimated nucleated cell counts. The data were produced by immunoSEQ multiplex PCR, yet TCRdb's version contains in-frame clones alone and is incomplete. That table gives V, J and clone size, and the DNA gave D and trimming. The sample includes more than 90,000 clones, about 71% of them seen just once.

Sample: peripheral blood. The receptor comes from a woman aged 60-75 years in a cohort sampled during active or convalescent COVID-19. The chain has TRBV20-1 and TRBJ2-5, with D perhaps TRBD1 (5 bases). CDR3 in amino acids: CSASSYSKPPGETQYF. CDR3 nucleotides: TGCAGTGCTAGTTCCTATTCTAAACCCCCAGGGGAGACCCAGTACTTC.